The source of this T cell receptor beta chain is a study of cytomegalovirus exposure and HLA in healthy donors. The sample holds one count of this clone. 13 Jbeta primers and 60 Vbeta primers were used for the PCR. Here immunoSEQ multiplex PCR was the method, and the copy in TCRdb shows in-frame clones only, minus some. The table lists a few hundred thousand clones, 75% to 90% of them singletons. Looked up from germline, CDR1 is MNHEY and CDR2 is SMNVEV (reference sequence). The length of the CDR3 is 14 residues. Between the trimmed V and J ends, which lost 5 bases and 3 bases, there was a span of 11 bases. Donors showed nominal health when sampled, although they likely had unrecorded immune exposures.

Input material: PBMCs. V gene TRBV27 combines with J gene TRBJ2-1, with a tentative D call TRBD2 (6 bases). The sequence derives from a girl aged 2 to 9 in good health and CMV-seronegative. The DNA for the CDR3 is TGTGCCAGCAGTCGCGGGAATTACTACAATGAGCAGTTCTTC. Translated, it gives CASSRGNYYNEQFF.